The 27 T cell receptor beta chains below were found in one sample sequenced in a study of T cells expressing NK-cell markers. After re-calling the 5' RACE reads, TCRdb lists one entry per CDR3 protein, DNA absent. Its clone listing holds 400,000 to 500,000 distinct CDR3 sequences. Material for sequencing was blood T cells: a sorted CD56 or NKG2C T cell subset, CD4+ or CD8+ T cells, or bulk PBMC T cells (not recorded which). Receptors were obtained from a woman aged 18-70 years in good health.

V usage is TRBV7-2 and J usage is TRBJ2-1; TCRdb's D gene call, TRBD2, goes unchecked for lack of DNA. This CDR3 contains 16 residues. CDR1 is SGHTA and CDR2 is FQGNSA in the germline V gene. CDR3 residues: CASSSVAGSAYNEQFF. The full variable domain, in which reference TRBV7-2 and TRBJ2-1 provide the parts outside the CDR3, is GAGVSQSPSNKVTEKGKDVELRCDPISGHTALYWYRQSLGQGLEFLIYFQGNSAPDKSGLPSDRFSAERTGGSVSTLTIQRTQQEDSAVYLCASSSVAGSAYNEQFFGPGTRLTVL.

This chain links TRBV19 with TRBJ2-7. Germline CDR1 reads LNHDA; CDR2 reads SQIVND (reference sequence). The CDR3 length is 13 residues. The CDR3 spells CASMDRMSYEQYF.

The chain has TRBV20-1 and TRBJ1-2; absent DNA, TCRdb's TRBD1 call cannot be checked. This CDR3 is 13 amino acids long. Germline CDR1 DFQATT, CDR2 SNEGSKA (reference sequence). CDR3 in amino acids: CSAWGRRDYGYTF.

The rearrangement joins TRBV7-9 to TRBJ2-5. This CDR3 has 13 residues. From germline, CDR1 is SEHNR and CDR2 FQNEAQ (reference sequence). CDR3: CASRLRYQETQYF.

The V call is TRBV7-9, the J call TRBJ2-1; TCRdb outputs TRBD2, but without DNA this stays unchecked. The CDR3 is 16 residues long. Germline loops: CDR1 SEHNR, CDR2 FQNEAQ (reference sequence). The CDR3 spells CASSLLGTSGSNEQFF.

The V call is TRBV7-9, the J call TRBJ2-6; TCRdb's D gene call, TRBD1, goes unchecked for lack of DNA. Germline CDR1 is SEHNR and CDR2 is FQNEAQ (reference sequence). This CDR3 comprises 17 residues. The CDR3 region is CASSHRDSVSGANVLTF.

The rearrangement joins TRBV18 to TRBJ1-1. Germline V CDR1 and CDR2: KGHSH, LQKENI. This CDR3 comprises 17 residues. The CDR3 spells CASSPPFYTTMNTEAFF.

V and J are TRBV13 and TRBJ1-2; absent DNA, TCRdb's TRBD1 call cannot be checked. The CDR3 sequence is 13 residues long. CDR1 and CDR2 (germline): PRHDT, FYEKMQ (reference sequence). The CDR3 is CASGGQGSYGYTF.

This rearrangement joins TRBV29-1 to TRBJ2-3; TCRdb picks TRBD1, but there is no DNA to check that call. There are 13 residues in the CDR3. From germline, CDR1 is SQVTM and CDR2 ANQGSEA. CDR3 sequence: CSVYWTGLDTQYF.

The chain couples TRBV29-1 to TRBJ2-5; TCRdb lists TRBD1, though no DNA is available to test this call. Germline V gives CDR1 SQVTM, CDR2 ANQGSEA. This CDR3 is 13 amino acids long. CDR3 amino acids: CSVPAAVQETQYF. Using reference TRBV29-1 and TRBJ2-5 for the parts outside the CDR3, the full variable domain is SAVISQKPSRDICQRGTSLTIQCQVDSQVTMMFWYRQQPGQSLTLIATANQGSEATYESGFVIDKFPISRPNLTFSTLTVSNMSPEDSSIYLCSVPAAVQETQYFGPGTRLLVL.

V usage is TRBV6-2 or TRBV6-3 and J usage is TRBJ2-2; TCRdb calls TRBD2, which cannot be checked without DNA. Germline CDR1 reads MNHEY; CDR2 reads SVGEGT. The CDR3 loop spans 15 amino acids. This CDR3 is CASSYAGLVPGELFF.

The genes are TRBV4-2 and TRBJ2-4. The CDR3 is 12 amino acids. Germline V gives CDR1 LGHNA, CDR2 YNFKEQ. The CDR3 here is CASSPVGNIQYF.

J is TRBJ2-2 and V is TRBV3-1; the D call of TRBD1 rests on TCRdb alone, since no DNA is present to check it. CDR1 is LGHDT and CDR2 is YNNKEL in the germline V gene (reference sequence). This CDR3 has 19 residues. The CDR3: CASSQVFRYRGARTGELFF. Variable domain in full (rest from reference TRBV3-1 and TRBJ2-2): DTAVSQTPKYLVTQMGNDKSIKCEQNLGHDTMYWYKQDSKKFLKIMFSYNNKELIINETVPNRFSPKSPDKAHLNLHINSLELGDSAVYFCASSQVFRYRGARTGELFFGEGSRLTVL.

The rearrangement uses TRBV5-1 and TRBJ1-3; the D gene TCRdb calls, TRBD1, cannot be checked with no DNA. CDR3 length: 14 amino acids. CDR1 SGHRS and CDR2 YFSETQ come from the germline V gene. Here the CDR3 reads CASSLTGEGNTIYF.

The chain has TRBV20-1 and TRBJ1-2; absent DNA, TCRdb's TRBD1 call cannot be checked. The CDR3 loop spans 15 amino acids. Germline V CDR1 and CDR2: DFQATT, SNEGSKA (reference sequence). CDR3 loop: CSADDRTGINYGYTF.

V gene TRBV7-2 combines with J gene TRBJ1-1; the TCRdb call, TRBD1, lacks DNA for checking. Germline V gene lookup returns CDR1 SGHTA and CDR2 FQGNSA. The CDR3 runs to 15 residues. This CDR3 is CASSLSGGPNTEAFF.

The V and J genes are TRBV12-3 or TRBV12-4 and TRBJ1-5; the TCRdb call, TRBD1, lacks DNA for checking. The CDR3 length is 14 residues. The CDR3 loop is CASSSGHPPRPQHF.

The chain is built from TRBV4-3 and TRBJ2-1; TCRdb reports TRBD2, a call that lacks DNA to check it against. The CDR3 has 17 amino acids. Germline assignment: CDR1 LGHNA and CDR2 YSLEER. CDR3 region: CASSQDASGATYNEQFF.

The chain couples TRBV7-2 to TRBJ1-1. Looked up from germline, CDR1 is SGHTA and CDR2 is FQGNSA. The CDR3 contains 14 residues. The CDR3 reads CASSLARGVLEAFF.

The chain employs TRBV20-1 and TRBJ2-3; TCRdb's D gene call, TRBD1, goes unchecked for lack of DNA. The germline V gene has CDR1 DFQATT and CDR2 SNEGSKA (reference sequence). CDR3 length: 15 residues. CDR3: CSAPRGGGVADTQYF.

The CDR3 is CATSDLGSNQQFF. The J gene is TRBJ2-1, the V gene TRBV24-1. The CDR3 covers 13 residues. Germline CDR1 and CDR2: KGHDR and SFDVKD.

The CDR3 sequence is CASSLLSGQVEQPQHF. J is TRBJ1-5 and V is TRBV28; absent DNA, TCRdb's TRBD1 call cannot be checked. Germline V gene lookup returns CDR1 MDHEN and CDR2 SYDVKM. This CDR3 region has 16 residues. The full variable domain, with the rest looked up from reference TRBV28 and TRBJ1-5, is DVKVTQSSRYLVKRTGEKVFLECVQDMDHENMFWYRQDPGLGLRLIYFSYDVKMKEKGDIPEGYSVSREKKERFSLILESASTNQTSMYLCASSLLSGQVEQPQHFGDGTRLSIL.

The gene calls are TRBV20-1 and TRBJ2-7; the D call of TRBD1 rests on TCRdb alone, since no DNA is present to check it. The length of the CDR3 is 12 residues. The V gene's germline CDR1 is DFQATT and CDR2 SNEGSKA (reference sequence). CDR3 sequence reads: CSPGGTDYEQYF.

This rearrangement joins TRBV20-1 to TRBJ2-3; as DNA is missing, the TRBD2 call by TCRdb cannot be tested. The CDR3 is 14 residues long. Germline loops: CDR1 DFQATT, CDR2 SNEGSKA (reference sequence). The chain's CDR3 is CSADRSGSTDTQYF.

CDR3 in amino acids: CASSPTGSPSNYGYTF. The chain combines TRBV12-3 or TRBV12-4 with TRBJ1-2; TCRdb's D call of TRBD1 is untestable without DNA. The CDR3 covers 16 residues.

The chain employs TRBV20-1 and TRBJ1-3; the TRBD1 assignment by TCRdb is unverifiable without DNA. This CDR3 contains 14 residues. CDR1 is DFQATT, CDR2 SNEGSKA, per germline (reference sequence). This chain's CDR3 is CSAGQGATGNTIYF.

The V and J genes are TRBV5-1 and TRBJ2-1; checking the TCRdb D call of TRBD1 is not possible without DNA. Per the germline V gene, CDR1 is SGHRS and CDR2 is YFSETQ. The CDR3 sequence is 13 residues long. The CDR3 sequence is CASVGQGGHEQFF.